The entry below describes one T cell receptor (beta chain). Its target is not known. This CDR3 comprises 15 residues. The germline CDR1 and CDR2 sequences are SGHKS and YYEKEE (reference sequence). Trimming removed 4 bases at V and 3 bases at J, with 17 bases between. This sample was included in a study of neoadjuvant anti-PD-1 for oral cavity cancer. Study-wide context: Most patients had three to four biweekly doses of 3 mg/kg nivolumab before resection. Patients without progression got a fourth dose around day 43. Study-wide findings and caveats: After neoadjuvant nivolumab, PBMC T cell clonality was significantly higher in non-responders than responders.

Assay: immunoSEQ multiplex PCR; the TCRdb copy retains only in-frame clones and omits some. The data hold approximately 17,000 clones, with around 72% observed a single time. These oral cavity squamous cell carcinomas were HPV-negative and locally advanced. This chain links TRBV5-5 with TRBJ2-7; the D gene is possibly TRBD2 (6 bases). The source was PBMCs, collected before nivolumab (anti-PD-1) treatment. The receptor was isolated from a person aged 40 to 85 with oral cavity squamous cell carcinoma. CDR3 sequence reads: CASSQSGRRFYEQYF. The DNA for the CDR3 is TGTGCCAGCAGCCAAAGCGGGCGTAGGTTCTACGAGCAGTACTTC.